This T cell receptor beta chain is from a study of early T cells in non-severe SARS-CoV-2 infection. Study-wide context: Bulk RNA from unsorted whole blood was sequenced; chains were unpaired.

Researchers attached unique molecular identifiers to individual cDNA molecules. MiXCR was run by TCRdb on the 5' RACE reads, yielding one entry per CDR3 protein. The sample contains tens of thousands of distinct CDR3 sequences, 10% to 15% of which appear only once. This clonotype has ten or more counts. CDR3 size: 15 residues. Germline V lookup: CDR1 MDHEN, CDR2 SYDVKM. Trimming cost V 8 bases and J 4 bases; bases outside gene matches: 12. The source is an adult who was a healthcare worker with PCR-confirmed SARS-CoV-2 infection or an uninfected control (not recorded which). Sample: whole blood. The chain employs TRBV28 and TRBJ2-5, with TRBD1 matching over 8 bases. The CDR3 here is CASCWTGSSLETQYF. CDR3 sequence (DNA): TGTGCCAGCTGCTGGACAGGGAGTAGTTTAGAGACCCAGTACTTC.